This record covers a single T cell receptor beta chain. This sample is part of a study of blood T cell repertoires in COVID-19. Looking at the study overall: Samples of COVID-19 (acute and convalescent) were obtained from the United States, Italy and Spain. In each case, the material was cDNA or gDNA derived from T cells, B-cell-depleted T cells, or PBMCs.

V shed 0 bases and J 7 bases; nucleotides not matched to a gene: 8. CDR1 SGHNT and CDR2 YYREEE come from the germline V gene (reference sequence). The CDR3 contains 17 residues. Original methodology: For nucleated cells, counts were estimated from reference gene primer amplification. The protocol was immunoSEQ multiplex PCR, while the TCRdb copy is restricted to in-frame clones and leaves out a portion. D and trimming come from the DNA, and the V and J calls and clone size come from that table. The repertoire holds about 210,000 clones, with roughly 85% as singletons. Sequencing was performed on peripheral blood. The clonotype was recovered from a woman in her 40s with active or convalescent COVID-19. The genes are TRBV5-4 and TRBJ2-4; 12 nucleotides match TRBD2. This CDR3 is CASSLVASGGATNIQYF. CDR3 nucleotide sequence: TGTGCCAGCAGCTTGGTGGCTAGCGGGGGGGCCACGAACATTCAGTACTTC.